Shown below are 10 T cell receptor beta chains from a single sample sequenced in a study of blood T cell repertoires in COVID-19. Sequenced by immunoSEQ multiplex PCR; TCRdb stores in-frame clones only, minus some. The sample has 470,000 or so clones, around nine tenths seen once. Sequencing was done on a sample of peripheral blood. The receptor source for this set is a woman in her 30s with acute or convalescent COVID-19.

The chain has TRBV27 and TRBJ2-7; tentative D call: TRBD1 (6 bases). The CDR3 contains 15 residues. V shed 3 bases and J shed 1 base, with 13 bases lying between them. CDR1 is MNHEY, CDR2 SMNVEV, per germline (reference sequence). The CDR3 spells CASSFQGISSYEQYF. The CDR3 DNA reads as TGTGCCAGCAGTTTTCAGGGGATTAGTTCCTACGAGCAGTACTTC.

The chain recombines TRBV19 with TRBJ2-3; 8 positions match TRBD1. Germline trimming cut 4 bases from V and 3 bases from J; bases unmatched to any gene: 6. The CDR3 consists of 15 residues. Germline V gives CDR1 LNHDA, CDR2 SQIVND (reference sequence). The CDR3 nucleotides read TGTGCCAGTAGTAGTTGGCAGGGGGCAACAGATACGCAGTATTTT. Translating gives CASSSWQGATDTQYF.

The V and J genes are TRBV18 and TRBJ1-1, with D tentatively TRBD1 (6 bases). CDR3 length equals 14 residues. Germline loops: CDR1 KGHSH, CDR2 LQKENI. V lost 0 bases and J lost 5, with 10 bases in between. DNA of the CDR3: TGTGCCAGCTCACCACCGCAGGGGTGGACTGAAGCTTTCTTT. The encoded protein is CASSPPQGWTEAFF.

The chain employs TRBV5-1 and TRBJ1-1; D may be TRBD1 (6 bases). Germline V CDR1 and CDR2: SGHRS, YFSETQ. Trimming shortened V by 4 bases and J by 0 bases, and 19 bases separated the two germline ends. The CDR3 runs to 17 residues. In nucleotides, the CDR3 is TGCGCCAGCAGCCCCAGCAAGGGGGATGATTTGAACACTGAAGCTTTCTTT. Translation: CASSPSKGDDLNTEAFF.

This rearrangement joins TRBV2 to TRBJ1-1; TRBD1 matches at 7 bases. The CDR3 is made up of 14 amino acids. Germline V lookup: CDR1 SNHLY, CDR2 FYNNEI. Unmatched junction bases numbered 3, after V lost 1 base and J lost 4 bases. The CDR3 loop is CASSEGQGSTEAFF. CDR3 coding DNA: TGTGCCAGCAGTGAAGGACAGGGATCCACTGAAGCTTTCTTT.

The rearrangement uses TRBV11-2 and TRBJ2-2; D is perhaps TRBD1 (5 bases). V lost 1 base to trimming and J lost 6 bases, with 9 bases between them. The CDR3 has 14 amino acids. The germline V gene has CDR1 SGHAT and CDR2 FQNNGV. The CDR3 nucleotides are TGTGCCAGCAGCTTAGGCAGGGATGCCGGGGAGCTGTTTTTT. Protein product: CASSLGRDAGELFF.

The V gene is TRBV6-1, the J gene TRBJ2-7; D possibly corresponds to TRBD2 (6 bases). With 0 bases removed from V and 6 bases from J, the gap between germline ends came to 9 bases. In germline, CDR1 is MNHNS, CDR2 SASEGT. The CDR3 is 13 residues long. The CDR3 bases are TGTGCCAGCAGTGAAGCGGGGGGAGGCGAGCAGTACTTC. Its protein product is CASSEAGGGEQYF.

The chain combines TRBV7-2 with TRBJ2-7; 8 positions agree with TRBD2. Unmatched junction bases numbered 12, after V lost 5 bases and J lost 3 bases. CDR1 and CDR2 (germline): SGHTA, FQGNSA. The CDR3 covers 16 residues. The CDR3 coding sequence is TGTGCCAGCAGCCAGGCCGGGGGGGCGCGCTTCTACGAGCAGTACTTC. This sequence encodes CASSQAGGARFYEQYF.

The V call is TRBV21-1, the J call TRBJ1-4; the table's D call, TRBD1, was not checked against the DNA. TRBV21-1 corresponds to a pseudogene. The CDR3 has 21 amino acids. The CDR3 nucleotides read TGTGCCAGCAGCAGCGACCTCGGGACAAGGAACGGCCCAGCAACTAATGAAAAACTGTTTTTT. Residues: CASSSDLGTRNGPATNEKLFF.

This clone was detected a few times. This chain joins TRBV3-1 (or the pseudogene TRBV3-2) and TRBJ1-4, with a tentative D call TRBD1 (6 bases). Trimming took off 4 bases at V and 8 bases at J, with 17 bases between the two ends. Germline V gene lookup returns CDR1 LGHDT and CDR2 YNNKEL (reference sequence). The CDR3 runs to 15 residues. CDR3 DNA: TGTGCCAGCAGCCCTAGGGGGGGCGGGGGCGAAAAACTGTTTTTT. It is translated as CASSPRGGGGEKLFF.